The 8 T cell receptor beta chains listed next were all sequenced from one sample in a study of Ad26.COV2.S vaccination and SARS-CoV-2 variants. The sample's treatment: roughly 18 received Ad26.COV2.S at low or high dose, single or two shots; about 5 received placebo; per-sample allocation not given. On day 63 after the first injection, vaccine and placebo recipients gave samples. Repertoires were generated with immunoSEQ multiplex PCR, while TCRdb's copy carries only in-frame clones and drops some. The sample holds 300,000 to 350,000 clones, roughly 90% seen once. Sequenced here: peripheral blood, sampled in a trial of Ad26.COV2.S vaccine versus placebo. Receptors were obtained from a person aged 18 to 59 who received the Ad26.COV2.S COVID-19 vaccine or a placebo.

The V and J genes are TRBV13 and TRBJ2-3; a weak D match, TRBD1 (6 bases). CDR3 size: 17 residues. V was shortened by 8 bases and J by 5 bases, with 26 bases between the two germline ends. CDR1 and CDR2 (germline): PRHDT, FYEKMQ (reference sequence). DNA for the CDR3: TGTGCCAGCGGGAGCGAGGGACAACCGAGCAAGGGAGATACGCAGTATTTT. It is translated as CASGSEGQPSKGDTQYF.

The CDR3 is CASSLRFSWELNTQYF. The DNA of the CDR3 is TGCGCCAGCAGCTTGAGATTTTCGTGGGAATTGAATACGCAGTATTTT. This rearrangement joins TRBV5-1 to TRBJ2-3; D is undetermined. This CDR3 spans 16 amino acids. Per germline, CDR1 SGHRS and CDR2 YFSETQ. V was cut by 1 base and J by 7 bases, with 19 bases left in between. Drawing the rest from reference TRBV5-1 and TRBJ2-3, the complete variable domain is KAGVTQTPRYLIKTRGQQVTLSCSPISGHRSVSWYQQTPGQGLQFLFEYFSETQRNKGNFPGRFSGRQFSNSRSEMNVSTLELGDSALYLCASSLRFSWELNTQYFGPGTRLTVL.

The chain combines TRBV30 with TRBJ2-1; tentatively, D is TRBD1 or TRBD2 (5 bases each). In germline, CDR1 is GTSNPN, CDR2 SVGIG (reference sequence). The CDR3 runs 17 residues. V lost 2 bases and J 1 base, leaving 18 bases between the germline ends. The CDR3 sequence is CAWSFKRGRLSYNEQFF. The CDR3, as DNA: TGTGCCTGGAGTTTTAAGAGGGGCAGGCTTTCCTACAATGAGCAGTTCTTC.

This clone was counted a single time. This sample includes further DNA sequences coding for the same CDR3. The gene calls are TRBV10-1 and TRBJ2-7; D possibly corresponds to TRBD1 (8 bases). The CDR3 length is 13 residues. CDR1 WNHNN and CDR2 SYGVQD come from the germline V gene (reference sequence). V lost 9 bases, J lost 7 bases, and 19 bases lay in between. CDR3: CASRTGQGGEQYF. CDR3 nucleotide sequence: TGCGCCAGTAGGACCGGACAGGGAGGGGAGCAGTACTTC.

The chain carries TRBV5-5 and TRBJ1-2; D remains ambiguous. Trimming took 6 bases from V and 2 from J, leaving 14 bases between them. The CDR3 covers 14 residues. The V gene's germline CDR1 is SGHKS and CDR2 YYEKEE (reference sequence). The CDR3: CASTQLPGNYGYTF. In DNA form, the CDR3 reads TGTGCCAGCACACAACTGCCGGGGAACTATGGCTACACCTTC.

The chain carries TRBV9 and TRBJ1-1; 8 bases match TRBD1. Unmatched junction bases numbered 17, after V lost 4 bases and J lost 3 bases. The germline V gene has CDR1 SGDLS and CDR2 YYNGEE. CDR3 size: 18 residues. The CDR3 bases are TGTGCCAGCAGCATCTCCGCCTCAGGGGGCAATATCGACACTGAAGCTTTCTTT. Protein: CASSISASGGNIDTEAFF.

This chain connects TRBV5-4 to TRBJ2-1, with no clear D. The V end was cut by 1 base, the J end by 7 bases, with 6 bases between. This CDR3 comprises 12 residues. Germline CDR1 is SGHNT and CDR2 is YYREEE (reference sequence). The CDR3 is CASSLSGNEQFF. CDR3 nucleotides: TGTGCCAGCAGCTTGTCAGGTAATGAGCAGTTCTTC.

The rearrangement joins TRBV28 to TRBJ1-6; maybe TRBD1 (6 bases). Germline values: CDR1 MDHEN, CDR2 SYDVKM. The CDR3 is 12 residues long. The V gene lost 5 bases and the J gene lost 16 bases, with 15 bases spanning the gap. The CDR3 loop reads CASSTPQGGLHF. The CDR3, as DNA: TGTGCCAGCAGTACTCCACAGGGTGGGCTCCACTTT.